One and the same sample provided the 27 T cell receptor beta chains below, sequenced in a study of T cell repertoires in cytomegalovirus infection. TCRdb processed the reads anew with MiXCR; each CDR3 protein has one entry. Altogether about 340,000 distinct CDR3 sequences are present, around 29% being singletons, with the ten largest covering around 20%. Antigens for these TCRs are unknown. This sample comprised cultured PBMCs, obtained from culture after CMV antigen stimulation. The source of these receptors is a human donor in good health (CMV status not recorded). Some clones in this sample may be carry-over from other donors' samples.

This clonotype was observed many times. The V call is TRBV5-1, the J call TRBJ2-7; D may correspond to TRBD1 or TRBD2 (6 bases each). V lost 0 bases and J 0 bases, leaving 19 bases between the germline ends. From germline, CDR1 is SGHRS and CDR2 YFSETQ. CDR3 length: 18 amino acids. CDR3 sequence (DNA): TGCGCCAGCAGCTTGGTCCCCCTAGGGGGGCTGAGCTCCTACGAGCAGTACTTC. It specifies CASSLVPLGGLSSYEQYF.

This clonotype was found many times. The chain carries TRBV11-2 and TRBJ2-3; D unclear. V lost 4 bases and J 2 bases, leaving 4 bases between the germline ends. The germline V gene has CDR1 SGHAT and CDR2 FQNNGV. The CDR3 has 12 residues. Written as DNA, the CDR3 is TGTGCCAGCAGCTCTTACACAGATACGCAGTATTTT. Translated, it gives CASSSYTDTQYF.

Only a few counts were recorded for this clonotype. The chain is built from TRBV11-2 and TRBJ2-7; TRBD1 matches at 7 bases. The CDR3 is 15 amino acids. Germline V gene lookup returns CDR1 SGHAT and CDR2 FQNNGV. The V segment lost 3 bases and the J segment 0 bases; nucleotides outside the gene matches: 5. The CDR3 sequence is CASSLWGQNSYEQYF. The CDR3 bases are TGTGCCAGCAGCTTGTGGGGACAGAACTCCTACGAGCAGTACTTC.

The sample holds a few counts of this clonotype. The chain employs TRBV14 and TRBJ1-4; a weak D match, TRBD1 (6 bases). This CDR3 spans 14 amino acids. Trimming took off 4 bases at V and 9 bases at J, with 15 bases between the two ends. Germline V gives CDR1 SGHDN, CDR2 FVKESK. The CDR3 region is CASSLLGQNQKLFF. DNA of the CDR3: TGTGCCAGCAGCCTGCTCGGACAGAATCAAAAACTGTTTTTT.

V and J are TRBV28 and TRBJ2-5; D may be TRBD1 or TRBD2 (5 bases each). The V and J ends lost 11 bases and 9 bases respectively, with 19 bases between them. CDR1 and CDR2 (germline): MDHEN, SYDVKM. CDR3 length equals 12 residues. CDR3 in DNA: TGTGCCTCCCGAAGGGGAGTGGGGTCCCAGTACTTC. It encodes CASRRGVGSQYF.

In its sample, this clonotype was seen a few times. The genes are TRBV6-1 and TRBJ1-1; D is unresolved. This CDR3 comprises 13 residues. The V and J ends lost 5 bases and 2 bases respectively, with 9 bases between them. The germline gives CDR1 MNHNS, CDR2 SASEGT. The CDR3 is CASSPNVNTEAFF. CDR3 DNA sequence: TGTGCCAGCAGTCCCAACGTAAACACTGAAGCTTTCTTT.

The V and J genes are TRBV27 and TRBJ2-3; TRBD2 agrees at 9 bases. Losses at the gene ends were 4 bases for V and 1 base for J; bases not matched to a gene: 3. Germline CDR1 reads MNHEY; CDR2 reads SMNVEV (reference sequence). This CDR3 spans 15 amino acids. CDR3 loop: CASSYRTSGTDTQYF. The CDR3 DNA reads TGTGCCAGCAGTTATAGGACTAGCGGCACAGATACGCAGTATTTT.

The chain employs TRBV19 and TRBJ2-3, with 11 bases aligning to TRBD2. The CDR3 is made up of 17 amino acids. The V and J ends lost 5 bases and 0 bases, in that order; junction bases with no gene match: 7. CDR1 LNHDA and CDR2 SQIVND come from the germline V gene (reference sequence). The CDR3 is CASSPSGRRFSTDTQYF. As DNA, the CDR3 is TGTGCCAGTAGTCCTAGCGGGAGGAGATTTAGCACAGATACGCAGTATTTT.

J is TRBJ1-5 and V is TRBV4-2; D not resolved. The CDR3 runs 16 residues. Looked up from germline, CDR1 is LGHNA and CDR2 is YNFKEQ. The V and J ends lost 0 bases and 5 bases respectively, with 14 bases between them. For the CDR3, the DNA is TGTGCCAGCAGCCAAGATGAGGGTGGGAGGTATCAGCCCCAGCATTTT. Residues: CASSQDEGGRYQPQHF.

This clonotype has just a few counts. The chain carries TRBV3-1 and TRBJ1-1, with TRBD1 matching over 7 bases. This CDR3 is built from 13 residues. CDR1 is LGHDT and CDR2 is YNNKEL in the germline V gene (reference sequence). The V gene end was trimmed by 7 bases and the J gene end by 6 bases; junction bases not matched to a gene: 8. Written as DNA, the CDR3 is TGTGCCAGCAAGACAGGGCCCTGGGCTGAAGCTTTCTTT. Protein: CASKTGPWAEAFF.

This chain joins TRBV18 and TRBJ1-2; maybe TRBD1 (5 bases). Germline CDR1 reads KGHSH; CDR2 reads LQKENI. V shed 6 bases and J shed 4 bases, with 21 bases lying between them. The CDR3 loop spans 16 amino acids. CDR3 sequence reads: CASSPGGGSTLYGYTF. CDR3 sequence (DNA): TGTGCCAGCTCGCCCGGGGGAGGCAGTACTCTCTATGGCTACACCTTC.

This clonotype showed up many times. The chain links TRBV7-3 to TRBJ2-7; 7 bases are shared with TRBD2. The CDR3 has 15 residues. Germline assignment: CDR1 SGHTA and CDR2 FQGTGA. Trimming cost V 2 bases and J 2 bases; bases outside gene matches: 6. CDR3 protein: CASSLVAGGTYEQYF. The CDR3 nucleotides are TGTGCCAGCAGCTTAGTAGCGGGCGGTACCTACGAGCAGTACTTC.

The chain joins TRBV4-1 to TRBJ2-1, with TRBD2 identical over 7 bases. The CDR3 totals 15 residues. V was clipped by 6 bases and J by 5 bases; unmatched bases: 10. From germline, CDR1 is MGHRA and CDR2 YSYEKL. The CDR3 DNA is TGCGCCAGCAGGCTGGCGGCTAGCGGCCACAATGAGCAGTTCTTC. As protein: CASRLAASGHNEQFF.

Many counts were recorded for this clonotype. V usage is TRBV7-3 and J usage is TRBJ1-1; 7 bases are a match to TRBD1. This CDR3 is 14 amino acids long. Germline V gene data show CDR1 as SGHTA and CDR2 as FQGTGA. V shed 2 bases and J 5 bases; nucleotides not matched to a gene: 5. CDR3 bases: TGTGCCAGCAGCTTAGGTGGGACAGATACTGAAGCTTTCTTT. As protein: CASSLGGTDTEAFF. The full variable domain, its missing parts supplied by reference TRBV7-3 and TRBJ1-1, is GAGVSQTPSNKVTEKGKYVELRCDPISGHTALYWYRQSLGQGPEFLIYFQGTGAADDSGLPNDRFFAVRPEGSVSTLKIQRTERGDSAVYLCASSLGGTDTEAFFGQGTRLTVV.

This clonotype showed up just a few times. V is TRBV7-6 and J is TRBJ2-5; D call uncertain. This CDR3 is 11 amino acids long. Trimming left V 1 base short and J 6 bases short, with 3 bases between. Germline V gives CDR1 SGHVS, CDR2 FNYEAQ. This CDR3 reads CASSLGQTQYF. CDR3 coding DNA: TGTGCCAGCAGCTTAGGTCAGACCCAGTACTTC.

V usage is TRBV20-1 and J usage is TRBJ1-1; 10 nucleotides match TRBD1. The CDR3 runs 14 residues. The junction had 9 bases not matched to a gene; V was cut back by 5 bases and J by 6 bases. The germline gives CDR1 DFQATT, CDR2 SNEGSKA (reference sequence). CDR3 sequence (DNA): TGCAGTGCTTCAAGTCCGACAGGGGGCCCTGAAGCTTTCTTT. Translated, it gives CSASSPTGGPEAFF.

The CDR3 bases are TGTGCCAGCAGGGGGGACAGCCAAGAGACCCAGTACTTC. This gives the protein CASRGDSQETQYF. The rearrangement uses TRBV11-3 and TRBJ2-5, with 7 bases identical to TRBD1. Trimming at V came to 6 bases and at J to 1 base, leaving 2 bases not matched to a gene. The length of the CDR3 is 13 residues. CDR1 and CDR2 from the germline V gene are SGHNT and YENEEA.

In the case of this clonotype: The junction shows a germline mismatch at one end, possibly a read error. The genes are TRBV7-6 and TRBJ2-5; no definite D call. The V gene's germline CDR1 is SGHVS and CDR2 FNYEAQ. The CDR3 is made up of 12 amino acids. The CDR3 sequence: CASSFGSGTQYF. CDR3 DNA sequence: TGTGCTAGCAGCTTTGGTAGTGGGACCCAGTACTTC.

The CDR3 DNA reads TGTGCCAGCACTATACAGGGGGATAGCAATCAGCCCCAGCATTTT. Its translation: CASTIQGDSNQPQHF. V usage is TRBV2 and J usage is TRBJ1-5; 8 bases fit TRBD1. Germline-derived CDR1 and CDR2 are SNHLY and FYNNEI. V dropped 7 bases and J dropped 0; count of bases not matched to a gene: 5. The CDR3 sequence is 15 residues long.

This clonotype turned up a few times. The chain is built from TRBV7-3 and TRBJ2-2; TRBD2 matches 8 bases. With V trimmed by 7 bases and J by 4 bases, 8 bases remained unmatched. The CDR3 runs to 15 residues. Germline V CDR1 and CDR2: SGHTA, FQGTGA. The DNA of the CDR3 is TGTGCCAGCAAAGGAGCGGGAGTGGGCACCGGGGAGCTGTTTTTT. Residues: CASKGAGVGTGELFF.

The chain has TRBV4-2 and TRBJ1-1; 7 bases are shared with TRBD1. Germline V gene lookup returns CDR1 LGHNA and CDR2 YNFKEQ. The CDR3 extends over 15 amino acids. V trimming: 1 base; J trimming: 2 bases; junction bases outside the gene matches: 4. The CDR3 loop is CASSQAAGGNTEAFF. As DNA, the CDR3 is TGTGCCAGCAGCCAAGCCGCAGGGGGAAACACTGAAGCTTTCTTT.

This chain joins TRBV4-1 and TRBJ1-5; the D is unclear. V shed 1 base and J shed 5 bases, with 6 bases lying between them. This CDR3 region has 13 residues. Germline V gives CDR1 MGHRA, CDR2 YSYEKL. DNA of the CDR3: TGCGCCAGCAGCCAAGTTGAGGATCAGCCCCAGCATTTT. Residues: CASSQVEDQPQHF.

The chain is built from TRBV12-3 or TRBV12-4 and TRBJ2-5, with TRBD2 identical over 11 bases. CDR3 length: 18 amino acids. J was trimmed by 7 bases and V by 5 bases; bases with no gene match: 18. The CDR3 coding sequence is TGTGCCAGCAGTCCTCCGGGACTAGCGGTTACCTTACGTGGGACCCAGTACTTC. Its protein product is CASSPPGLAVTLRGTQYF.

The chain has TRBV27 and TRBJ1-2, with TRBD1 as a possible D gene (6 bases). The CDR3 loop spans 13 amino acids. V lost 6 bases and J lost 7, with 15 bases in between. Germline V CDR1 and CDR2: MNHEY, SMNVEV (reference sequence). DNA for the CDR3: TGTGCCAGCAGCCTACAGGGTTTCTCTGGCTACACCTTC. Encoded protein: CASSLQGFSGYTF.

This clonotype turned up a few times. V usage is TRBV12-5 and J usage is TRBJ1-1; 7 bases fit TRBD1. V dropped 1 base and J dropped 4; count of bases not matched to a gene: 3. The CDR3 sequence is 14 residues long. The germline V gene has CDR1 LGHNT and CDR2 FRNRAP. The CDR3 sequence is CASGLEGAVTEAFF. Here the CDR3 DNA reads TGTGCTAGTGGTTTGGAGGGGGCAGTCACTGAAGCTTTCTTT.

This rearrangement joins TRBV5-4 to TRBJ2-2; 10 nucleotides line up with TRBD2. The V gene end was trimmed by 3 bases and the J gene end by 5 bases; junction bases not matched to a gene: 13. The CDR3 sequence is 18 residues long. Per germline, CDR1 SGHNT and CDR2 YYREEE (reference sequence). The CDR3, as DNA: TGTGCCAGCAGCTCGGCGCAAAGCGGGAGGGCAGGAACCGGGGAGCTGTTTTTT. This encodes CASSSAQSGRAGTGELFF.

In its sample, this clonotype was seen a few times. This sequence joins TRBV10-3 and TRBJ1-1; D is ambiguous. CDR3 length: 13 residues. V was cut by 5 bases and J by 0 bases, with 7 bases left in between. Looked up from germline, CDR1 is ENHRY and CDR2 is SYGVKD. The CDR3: CAISRLLNTEAFF. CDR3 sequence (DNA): TGTGCCATCAGTAGGCTGTTGAACACTGAAGCTTTCTTT.